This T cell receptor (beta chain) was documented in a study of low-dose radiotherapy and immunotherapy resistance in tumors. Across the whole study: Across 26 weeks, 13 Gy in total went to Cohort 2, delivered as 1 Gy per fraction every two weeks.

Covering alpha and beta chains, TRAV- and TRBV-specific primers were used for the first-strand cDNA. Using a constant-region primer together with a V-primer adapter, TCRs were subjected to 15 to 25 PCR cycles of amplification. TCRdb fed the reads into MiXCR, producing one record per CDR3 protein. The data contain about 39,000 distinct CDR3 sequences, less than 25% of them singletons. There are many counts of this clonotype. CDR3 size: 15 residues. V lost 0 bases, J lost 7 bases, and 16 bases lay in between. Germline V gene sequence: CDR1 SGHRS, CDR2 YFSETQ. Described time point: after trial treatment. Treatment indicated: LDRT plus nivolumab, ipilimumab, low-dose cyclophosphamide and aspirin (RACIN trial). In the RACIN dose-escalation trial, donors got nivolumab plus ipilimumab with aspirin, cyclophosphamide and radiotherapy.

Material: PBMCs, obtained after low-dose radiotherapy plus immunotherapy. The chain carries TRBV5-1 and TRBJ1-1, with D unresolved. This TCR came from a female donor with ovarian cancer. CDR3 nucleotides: TGCGCCAGCAGCTTGGGGTCACTCCCGGCGGGTGAAGCTTTCTTT. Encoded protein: CASSLGSLPAGEAFF.